The rows below give T cell receptor beta chains drawn from one sample of a study of blood T cells in healthy people across ages. MiXCR was run by TCRdb on the 5' RACE reads, yielding one entry per CDR3 protein. The sample has roughly 1.5 million distinct CDR3 sequences, about 45% seen once; the top ten hold about 4%. Sequencing input: blood. Receptors were obtained from a woman younger than 35 in good health. Each CDR3 is given with its conserved first and last residue. D genes are given only for firm matches. Rows may omit the clone size; those that give it use once, few, many or a size class.

len	j_gene	d_gene	v_gene	abundance	CDR3aa	CDR3nt
11	TRBJ2-7	.	TRBV6-2/TRBV6-3	few	CASSSLLEQYF	TGTGCCAGCAGTTCTCTTCTCGAGCAGTACTTC
12	TRBJ1-2	.	TRBV2	few	CARRQQFYGYTF	TGTGCCAGGAGACAGCAGTTCTATGGCTACACCTTC
15	TRBJ2-1	TRBD2	TRBV27	once	CASSPRLSGIPEQFF	TGTGCCAGCAGTCCAAGACTTAGCGGGATTCCTGAGCAGTTCTTC
11	TRBJ2-4	.	TRBV12-3/TRBV12-4	many	CASSLKNIQYF	TGTGCCAGCAGTCTCAAAAACATTCAGTACTTC
15	TRBJ2-3	TRBD2	TRBV6-2/TRBV6-3	few	CASSHSSGSTDTQYF	TGTGCCAGCAGTCACTCTAGCGGGAGTACAGATACGCAGTATTTT
15	TRBJ2-2	TRBD2	TRBV10-3	.	CATSSTSGGTGELFF	TGTGCCACCTCTTCGACTAGCGGGGGGACCGGGGAGCTGTTTTTT
13	TRBJ1-2	.	TRBV6-2/TRBV6-3	.	CASSLQEYYGYTF	TGTGCCAGCAGTCTCCAGGAGTACTATGGCTACACCTTC
15	TRBJ2-7	TRBD1	TRBV19	.	CASSIGTGVWNEQYF	TGTGCCAGTAGTATTGGGACAGGGGTGTGGAATGAGCAGTACTTC
17	TRBJ2-3	.	TRBV14	.	CASSPGFYITFTDTQYF	TGTGCCAGCAGCCCTGGCTTCTACATAACATTCACAGATACGCAGTATTTT
14	TRBJ2-5	.	TRBV10-3	few	CAIMADLNQETQYF	TGTGCCATCATGGCAGATTTAAACCAAGAGACCCAGTACTTC
12	TRBJ2-7	.	TRBV6-5	.	CAASAGTHEQYF	TGTGCCGCGTCAGCAGGGACGCACGAGCAGTACTTC
17	TRBJ1-2	.	TRBV4-2	.	CASSQPIEGPANYGYTF	TGTGCCAGCAGCCAACCCATAGAGGGCCCAGCTAACTATGGCTACACCTTC
15	TRBJ1-1	TRBD1	TRBV29-1	.	CSVGGWTGRITEAFF	TGCAGCGTTGGAGGTTGGACAGGGCGGATCACTGAAGCTTTCTTT
15	TRBJ1-4	.	TRBV3-1	.	CASSQYSATNEKLFF	TGTGCCAGCAGCCAATACTCTGCCACTAATGAAAAACTGTTTTTT
16	TRBJ2-1	.	TRBV4-1	.	CASSHSLPRSYNEQFF	TGCGCCAGCAGCCATAGCCTCCCTCGATCCTACAATGAGCAGTTCTTC
13	TRBJ2-3	.	TRBV3-1	.	CASSHDWTDTQYF	TGTGCCAGCAGCCATGACTGGACAGATACGCAGTATTTT
17	TRBJ1-4	.	TRBV20-1	few	CSAIEPMEDPTNEKLFF	TGCAGTGCGATAGAGCCCATGGAGGACCCAACTAATGAAAAACTGTTTTTT
14	TRBJ2-2	.	TRBV6-5	.	CASNPTLKAGELFF	TGTGCCAGCAACCCGACCCTGAAAGCCGGGGAGCTGTTTTTT
12	TRBJ1-5	.	TRBV24-1	.	CATSDWNQPQHF	TGTGCCACCAGTGATTGGAATCAGCCCCAGCATTTT
10	TRBJ2-7	TRBD2	TRBV29-1	.	CSVGGGEQYF	TGCAGCGTTGGGGGGGGCGAGCAGTACTTC
15	TRBJ2-5	TRBD2	TRBV20-1	once	CSANPGGGEFGTQYF	TGCAGTGCGAACCCGGGCGGGGGGGAGTTTGGGACCCAGTACTTC
16	TRBJ2-1	.	TRBV12-3/TRBV12-4	few	CASSFAGLAGYNEQFF	TGTGCCAGCAGTTTCGCGGGGCTAGCCGGCTACAATGAGCAGTTCTTC
15	TRBJ2-1	TRBD2	TRBV7-2	.	CASRNTGTNYNEQFF	TGTGCCAGCAGGAATACCGGGACTAACTACAATGAGCAGTTCTTC
17	TRBJ2-2	TRBD2	TRBV2	many	CASSEGRQRGLFGELFF	TGTGCCAGCAGTGAAGGTCGCCAGCGGGGTTTATTCGGGGAGCTGTTTTTT
13	TRBJ1-1	.	TRBV30	.	CAWDHQGFTQAFF	TGTGCCTGGGATCACCAGGGCTTTACCCAAGCTTTCTTT
15	TRBJ2-5	TRBD1	TRBV7-2	.	CASRNDRGRQETQYF	TGTGCCAGCAGGAATGACAGGGGGCGGCAAGAGACCCAGTACTTC
12	TRBJ1-6	.	TRBV20-1	.	CSARRGGSPPHF	TGCAGTGCTAGGAGGGGCGGATCACCCCCCCACTTT
15	TRBJ2-7	TRBD1	TRBV4-3	few	CASSQDPQGAYEQYF	TGCGCCAGCAGCCAAGATCCCCAGGGGGCCTACGAGCAGTACTTC
16	TRBJ1-2	TRBD1	TRBV6-2/TRBV6-3	few	CASSYSRTGDNYGYTF	TGTGCCAGCAGTTACTCCAGGACAGGGGACAACTATGGCTACACCTTC
16	TRBJ2-7	.	TRBV7-2	few	CASSLKPGDPLYEQYF	TGTGCCAGCAGCTTGAAACCGGGAGACCCTTTGTACGAGCAGTACTTC
14	TRBJ1-1	.	TRBV5-1	.	CASRGGTANTEAFF	TGCGCCAGCAGGGGGGGAACAGCGAACACTGAAGCTTTCTTT
12	TRBJ2-7	.	TRBV20-1	few	CSAKQDAYEQYF	TGCAGTGCTAAGCAGGATGCCTACGAGCAGTACTTC
15	TRBJ2-1	.	TRBV6-4	.	CASSEDTNSYNEQFF	TGTGCCAGCAGTGAGGACACCAACTCCTACAATGAGCAGTTCTTC
16	TRBJ2-1	TRBD2	TRBV20-1	.	CSARATSGDLYNEQFF	TGCAGTGCTAGAGCCACTAGCGGGGACTTATACAATGAGCAGTTCTTC
14	TRBJ2-7	TRBD2	TRBV20-1	.	CSVEAGGMSDERYF	TGCAGTGTCGAAGCGGGGGGCATGTCCGACGAGCGGTACTTC